This T cell receptor beta chain was obtained from a study of cytotoxic CD8 clonotypes in ibrutinib-treated CLL. Study observations and caveats: Clonality increased with ibrutinib response but returned toward baseline at progression. Circulating CD8+ T-cell counts were tracked by baseline clonality, which exceeded that of age-matched healthy donors.

The CDR3 consists of 13 residues. Germline CDR1 is MNHEY and CDR2 is SMNVEV (reference sequence). Trimming removed 2 bases at V and 5 bases at J, with 10 bases between. Sequencing used immunoSEQ multiplex PCR; TCRdb keeps in-frame clones, though not all of them. The sample includes about 50,000 clones, 45% to 60% of them seen just once. As to this clone: Its antigen is not known.

This receptor was obtained from a human donor with chronic lymphocytic leukemia. The V and J genes are TRBV27 and TRBJ2-7; D assignment may be TRBD1 or TRBD2 (5 bases each). Here the sequenced sample was PBMCs, taken after 24 months of ibrutinib treatment. CDR3 in DNA: TGTGCCAGCAGTTTAAAAAGGGACCACGAGCAGTACTTC. It is translated as CASSLKRDHEQYF.